The 2 T cell receptor beta chains listed next were all sequenced from one sample in a study of spatial heterogeneity in lung cancer. TCRdb used MiXCR to reprocess the 5' RACE reads, holding one entry per CDR3 protein. The profile covers about 40,000 distinct CDR3 sequences, with approximately 5.2% appearing a single time and 20% to 30% taken by the ten largest. Time point meaning: sample taken at primary tumor resection. Whole RNA came from tumor, nontumor lung or frozen PBMC and was sequenced without being sorted. The sample consisted of PBMCs, taken at surgery. The source is a female donor with early-stage non-small cell lung cancer.

This clonotype has ten or more counts. The chain recombines TRBV28 with TRBJ2-7, with 9 positions matching TRBD1. The CDR3 has 15 residues. Germline CDR1 reads MDHEN; CDR2 reads SYDVKM. The J segment lost 0 bases and the V segment lost 6 bases, leaving 6 bases of the junction unmatched. The CDR3 DNA is TGTGCCAGCAGGGGGACAGGGACCCTCTCCTACGAGCAGTACTTC. Residues: CASRGTGTLSYEQYF.

This clonotype was observed a few times. This chain links TRBV6-5 with TRBJ2-5; D perhaps matches TRBD1 (5 bases). CDR1 MNHEY and CDR2 SVGAGI come from the germline V gene. The CDR3 sequence is 13 residues long. V was pared by 7 bases and J by 5 bases, with 14 bases between. CDR3 protein: CASIGAGMETQYF. CDR3 nucleotide sequence: TGTGCCAGCATAGGGGCAGGGATGGAGACCCAGTACTTC.